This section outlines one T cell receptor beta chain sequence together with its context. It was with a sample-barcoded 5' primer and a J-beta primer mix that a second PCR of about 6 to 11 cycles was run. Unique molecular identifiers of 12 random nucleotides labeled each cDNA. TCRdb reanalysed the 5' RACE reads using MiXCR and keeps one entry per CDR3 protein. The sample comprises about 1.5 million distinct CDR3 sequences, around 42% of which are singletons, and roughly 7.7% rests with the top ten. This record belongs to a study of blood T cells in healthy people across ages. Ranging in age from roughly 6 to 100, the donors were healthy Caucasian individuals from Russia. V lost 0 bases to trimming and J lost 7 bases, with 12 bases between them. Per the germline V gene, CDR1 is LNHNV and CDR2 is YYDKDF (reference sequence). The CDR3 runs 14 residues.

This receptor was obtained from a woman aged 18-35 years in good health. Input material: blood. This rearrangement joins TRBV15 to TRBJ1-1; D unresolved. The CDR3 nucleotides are TGTGCCACCAGCAGAGATCGGGGAACGGATGAAGCTTTCTTT. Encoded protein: CATSRDRGTDEAFF.